This T cell receptor beta chain was found in a study of response to subunit inactivated influenza vaccine (dated 2018 in TCRdb). General notes on the study: The study used deep quantitative T cell receptor repertoire profiling to track responses to a trivalent subunit inactivated influenza vaccine. Here is what the overall study found, with its caveats: It was suggested by the authors that each seasonal influenza vaccination may recruit only a limited number of new T cells.

To prepare the library, RT-PCR was applied. Instrument used: Illumina HiSeq 2500. TCRdb reprocessed the public reads (quality trimming at Q25 with fastp, clone calling with MiXCR) and kept in-frame beta chains. Every entry covers one CDR3 protein and lists the most common genes and DNA from its rows. The sample table shows about 170,000 distinct CDR3 sequences, and more than 10% are seen once. 25% to 35% of the sample lies in the top ten. From cysteine to phenylalanine, the CDR3 is 13 amino acids long. Only CDR3 DNA is held: 39 bases, read in frame from base 1. From a lookup of the germline V gene, CDR1 and CDR2 are WSHSY and SAAADI. The V end gives up 10 bases and the J end 8 bases, leaving 8 bases in the junction not matched to a gene. To note about this clonotype: It lacks a known antigen. Qualities for individual bases were not recorded, and no much larger clone is one base off.

The same data also contributed to another study, on T cells expressing NK-cell markers. As the second paper documents: The TCR beta cDNA libraries were made using 5'RACE template switching, a step that added both a universal primer site and unique molecular identifiers. In sorted CD3+CD56+NKG2C+, CD3+CD56+NKG2C- and CD3+CD56-NKG2C+ T-cell subsets from 8 or 9 donors, TCR beta-chain repertoires were profiled. Among the eight sequenced donors, seven were HCMV-seropositive and one was HCMV-seronegative. In several experiments an anti-gammadeltaTCR antibody was added to restrict sorting to alphabetaTCR-expressing T cells. In a handful of donors, the dominant CD3+CD56+NKG2C+ clonotypes were among the top 10 CD8+ clonotypes and accounted for roughly 1.0-8% of CD8+ T cells. Those dominant clonotypes were again the most abundant among CD3+CD56-NKG2C+ cells in several donors, at about 25-60.1%. It remained unclear whether the expanded NKG2C-expressing T cell clones were specific for HCMV antigens. All eight donors whose samples were sequenced were randomly selected healthy volunteers, three of them men and five women. HCMV serostatus was determined by detecting HCMV-specific IgG in serum with a commercial ELISA kit. Ficoll density gradient centrifugation was used to isolate peripheral blood mononuclear cells from blood. Using Miltenyi isolation kits, CD4+ and CD8+ T cells were isolated from PBMC through magnetic immunoseparation. cDNA synthesis was primed from the TCR beta constant segment and was followed by two successive PCR amplification steps. Sequencing of the libraries produced 2 x 150 bp reads on Illumina HiSeq 2000/2500, MiSeq or NextSeq. MIGEC handled demultiplexing of the reads and grouping by UMI, while MiTCR was used to assemble and quantify clonotypes. To exclude erroneous sequences, any TCR cDNA sequence not supported by at least two reads was discarded. The tcR package was used for downstream repertoire analysis, and clonotypes were matched across fractions by CDR3 nucleotide sequence plus V segment. VDJmatch was used to annotate antigen specificity against VDJdb, with one amino acid substitution in CDR3 permitted.

Sequenced material: CD8+ T cells sorted from PBMCs, taken 12 days after vaccination. The chain uses TRBV10-2 and TRBJ2-2; the central 9 bases match TRBD1. This receptor was identified in a man aged 50 or older who received an inactivated influenza vaccine. Donor details come from another sample of the same person, matched by shared clones. The DNA reads TGCGCCACCCAGACAGGGGGGCTGGGGGAGCTGTTTTTT. Translated, it reads CATQTGGLGELFF.